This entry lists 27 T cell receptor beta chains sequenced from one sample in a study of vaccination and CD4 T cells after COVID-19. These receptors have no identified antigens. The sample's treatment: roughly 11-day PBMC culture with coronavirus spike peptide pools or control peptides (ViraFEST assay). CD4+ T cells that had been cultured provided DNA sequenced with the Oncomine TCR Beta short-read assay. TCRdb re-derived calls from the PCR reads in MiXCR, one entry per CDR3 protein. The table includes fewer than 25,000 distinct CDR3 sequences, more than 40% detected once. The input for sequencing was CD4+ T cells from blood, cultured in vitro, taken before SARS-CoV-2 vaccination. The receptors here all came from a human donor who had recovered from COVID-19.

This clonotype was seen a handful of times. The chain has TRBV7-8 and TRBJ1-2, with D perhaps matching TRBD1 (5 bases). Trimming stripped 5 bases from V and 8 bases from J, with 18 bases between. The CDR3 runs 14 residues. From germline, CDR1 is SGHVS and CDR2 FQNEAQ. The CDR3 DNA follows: TGTGCCAGCAGCCCGACCCAGGGAATTGGCGGCTACACCTTC. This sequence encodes CASSPTQGIGGYTF.

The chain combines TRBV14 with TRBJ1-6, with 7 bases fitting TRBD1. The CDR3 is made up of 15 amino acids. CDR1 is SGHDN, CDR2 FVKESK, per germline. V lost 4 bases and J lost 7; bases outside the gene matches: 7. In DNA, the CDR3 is TGTGCCAGCAGCCCTTTGACAGGGAGAAATTCACCCCTCCACTTT. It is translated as CASSPLTGRNSPLHF.

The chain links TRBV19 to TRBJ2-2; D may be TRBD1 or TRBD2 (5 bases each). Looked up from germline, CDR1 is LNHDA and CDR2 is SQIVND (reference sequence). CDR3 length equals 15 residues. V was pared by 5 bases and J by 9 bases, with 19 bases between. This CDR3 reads CASSPTRGVTRELFF. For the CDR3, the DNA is TGTGCCAGTAGTCCCACGAGGGGAGTGACCCGGGAGCTGTTTTTT.

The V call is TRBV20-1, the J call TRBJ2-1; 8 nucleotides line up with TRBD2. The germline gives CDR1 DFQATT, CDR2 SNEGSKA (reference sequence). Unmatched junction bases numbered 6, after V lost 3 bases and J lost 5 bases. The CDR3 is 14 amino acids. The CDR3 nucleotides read TGCAGTGCTAGTCATCCAGCGGGGGACAATGAGCAGTTCTTC. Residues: CSASHPAGDNEQFF.

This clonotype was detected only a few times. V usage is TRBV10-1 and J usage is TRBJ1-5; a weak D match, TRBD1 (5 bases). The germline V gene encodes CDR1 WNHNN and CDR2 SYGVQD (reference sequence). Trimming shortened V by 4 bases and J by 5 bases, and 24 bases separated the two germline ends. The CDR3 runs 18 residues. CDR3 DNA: TGCGCCAGCAGTGTGAGGCAACCGCCGACAGTCCTGTATCAGCCCCAGCATTTT. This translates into CASSVRQPPTVLYQPQHF.

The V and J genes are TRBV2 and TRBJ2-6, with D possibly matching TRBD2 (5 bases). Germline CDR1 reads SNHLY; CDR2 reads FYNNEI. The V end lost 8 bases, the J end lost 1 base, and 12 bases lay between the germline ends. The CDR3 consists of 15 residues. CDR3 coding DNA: TGTGCCAGCGGGAGATTTGTATCTGGGGCCAACGTCCTGACTTTC. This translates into CASGRFVSGANVLTF. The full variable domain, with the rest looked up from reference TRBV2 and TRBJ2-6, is EPEVTQTPSHQVTQMGQEVILRCVPISNHLYFYWYRQILGQKVEFLVSFYNNEISEKSEIFDDQFSVERPDGSNFTLKIRSTKLEDSAMYFCASGRFVSGANVLTFGAGSRLTVL.

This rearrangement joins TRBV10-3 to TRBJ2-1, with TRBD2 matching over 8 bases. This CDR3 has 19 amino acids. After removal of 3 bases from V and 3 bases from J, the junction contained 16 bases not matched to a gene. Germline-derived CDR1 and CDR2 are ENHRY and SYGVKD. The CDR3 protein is CAISDSRSSPAGGYNEQFF. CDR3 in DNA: TGTGCCATCAGTGACTCAAGATCCTCACCGGCGGGAGGCTACAATGAGCAGTTCTTC.

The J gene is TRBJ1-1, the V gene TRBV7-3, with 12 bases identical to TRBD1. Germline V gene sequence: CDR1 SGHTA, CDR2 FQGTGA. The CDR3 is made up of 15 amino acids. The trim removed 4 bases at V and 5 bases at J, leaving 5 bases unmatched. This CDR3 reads CASSSGQGADTEAFF. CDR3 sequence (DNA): TGTGCCAGCAGCTCGGGACAGGGGGCGGATACTGAAGCTTTCTTT.

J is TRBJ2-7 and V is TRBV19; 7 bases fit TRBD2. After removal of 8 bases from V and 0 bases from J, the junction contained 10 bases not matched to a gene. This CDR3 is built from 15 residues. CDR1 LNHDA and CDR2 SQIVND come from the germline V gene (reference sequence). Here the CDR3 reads CASSYTGGSSYEQYF. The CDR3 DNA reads TGTGCCAGTTCTTATACGGGGGGTTCCTCCTACGAGCAGTACTTC.

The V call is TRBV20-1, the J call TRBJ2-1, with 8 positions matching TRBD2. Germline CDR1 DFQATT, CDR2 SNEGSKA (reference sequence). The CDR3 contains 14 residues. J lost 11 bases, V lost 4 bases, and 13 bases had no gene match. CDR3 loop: CSAIQVGAGGQQFF. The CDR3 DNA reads TGCAGTGCTATTCAAGTCGGGGCGGGGGGCCAGCAGTTCTTC.

The chain's CDR3 is CASSEGRVAGYTF. DNA of the CDR3: TGTGCCAGCAGTGAGGGACGGGTTGCTGGCTACACCTTC. This chain uses TRBV2 with TRBJ1-2; weak D call: TRBD1 (5 bases). Germline CDR1 is SNHLY and CDR2 is FYNNEI. V shed 3 bases and J shed 7 bases, with 12 bases lying between them. This CDR3 comprises 13 residues.

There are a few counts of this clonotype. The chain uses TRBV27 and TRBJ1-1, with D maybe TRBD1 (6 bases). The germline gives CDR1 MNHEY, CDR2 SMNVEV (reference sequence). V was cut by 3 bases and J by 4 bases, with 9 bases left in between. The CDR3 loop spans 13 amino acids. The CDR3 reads CASSLRTATEAFF. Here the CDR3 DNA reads TGTGCCAGCAGTTTGCGGACAGCCACTGAAGCTTTCTTT.

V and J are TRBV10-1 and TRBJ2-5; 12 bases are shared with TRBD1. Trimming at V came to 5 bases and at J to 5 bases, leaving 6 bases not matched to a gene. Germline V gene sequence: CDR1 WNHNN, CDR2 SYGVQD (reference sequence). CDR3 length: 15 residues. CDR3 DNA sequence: TGCGCCAGCAGTCCGGGACAGGGGGCCTTGGAGACCCAGTACTTC. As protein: CASSPGQGALETQYF.

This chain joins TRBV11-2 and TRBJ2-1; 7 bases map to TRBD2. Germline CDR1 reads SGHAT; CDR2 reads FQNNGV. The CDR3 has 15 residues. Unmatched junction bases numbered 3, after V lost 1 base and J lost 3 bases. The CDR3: CASSLAGGLYNEQFF. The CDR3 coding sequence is TGTGCCAGCAGCTTAGCGGGGGGACTCTACAATGAGCAGTTCTTC. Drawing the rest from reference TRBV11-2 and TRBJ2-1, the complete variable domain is EAGVAQSPRYKIIEKRQSVAFWCNPISGHATLYWYQQILGQGPKLLIQFQNNGVVDDSQLPKDRFSAERLKGVDSTLKIQPAKLEDSAVYLCASSLAGGLYNEQFFGPGTRLTVL.

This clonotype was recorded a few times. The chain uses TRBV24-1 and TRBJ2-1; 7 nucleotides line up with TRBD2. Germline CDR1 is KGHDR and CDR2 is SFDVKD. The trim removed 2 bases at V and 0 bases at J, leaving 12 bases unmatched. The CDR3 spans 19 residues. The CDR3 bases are TGTGCCACCAGTGATTCGTCTTACGGGAGGAGGGGCTCCTACAATGAGCAGTTCTTC. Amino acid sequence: CATSDSSYGRRGSYNEQFF.

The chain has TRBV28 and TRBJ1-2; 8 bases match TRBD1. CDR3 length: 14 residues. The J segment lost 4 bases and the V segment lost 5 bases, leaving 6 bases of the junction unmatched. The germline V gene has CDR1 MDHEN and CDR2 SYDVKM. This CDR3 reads CASSPTDRAYGYTF. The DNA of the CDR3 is TGTGCCAGCAGTCCGACGGACAGGGCCTATGGCTACACCTTC.

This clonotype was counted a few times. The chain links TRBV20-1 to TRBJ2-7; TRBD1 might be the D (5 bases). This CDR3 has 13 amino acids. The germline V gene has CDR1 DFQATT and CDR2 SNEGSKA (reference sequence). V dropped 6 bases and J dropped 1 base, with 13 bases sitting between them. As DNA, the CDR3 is TGCAGTGCCACCGAGGACAATTCCTACGAGCAGTACTTC. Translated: CSATEDNSYEQYF.

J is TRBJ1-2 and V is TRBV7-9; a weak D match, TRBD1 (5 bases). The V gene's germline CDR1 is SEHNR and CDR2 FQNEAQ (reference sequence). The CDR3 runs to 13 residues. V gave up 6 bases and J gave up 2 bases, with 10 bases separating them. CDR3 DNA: TGTGCCAGCAGATATGACAGAAACTATGGCTACACCTTC. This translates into CASRYDRNYGYTF.

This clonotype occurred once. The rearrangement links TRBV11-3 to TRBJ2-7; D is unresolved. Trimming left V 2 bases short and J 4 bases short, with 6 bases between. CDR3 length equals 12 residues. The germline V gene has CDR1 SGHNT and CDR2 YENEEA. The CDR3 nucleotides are TGTGCCAGCAGCTTAAGGAATTACGAGCAGTACTTC. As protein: CASSLRNYEQYF.

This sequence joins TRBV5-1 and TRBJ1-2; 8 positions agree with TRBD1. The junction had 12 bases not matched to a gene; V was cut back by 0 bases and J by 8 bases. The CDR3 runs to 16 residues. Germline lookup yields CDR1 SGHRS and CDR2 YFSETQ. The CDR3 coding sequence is TGCGCCAGCAGCTTGGCCGTTCCAGGGGGCGCAGGAGGCTACACCTTC. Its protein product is CASSLAVPGGAGGYTF.

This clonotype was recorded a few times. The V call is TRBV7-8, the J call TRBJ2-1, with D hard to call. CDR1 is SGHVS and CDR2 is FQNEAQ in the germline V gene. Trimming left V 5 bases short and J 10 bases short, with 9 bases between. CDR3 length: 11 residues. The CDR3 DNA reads TGTGCCAGCAGCCCCGGAATAGAGCAGTTCTTC. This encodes CASSPGIEQFF. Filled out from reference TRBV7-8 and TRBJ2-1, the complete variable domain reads GAGVSQSPRYKVAKRGQDVALRCDPISGHVSLFWYQQALGQGPEFLTYFQNEAQLDKSGLPSDRFFAERPEGSVSTLKIQRTQQEDSAVYLCASSPGIEQFFGPGTRLTVL.

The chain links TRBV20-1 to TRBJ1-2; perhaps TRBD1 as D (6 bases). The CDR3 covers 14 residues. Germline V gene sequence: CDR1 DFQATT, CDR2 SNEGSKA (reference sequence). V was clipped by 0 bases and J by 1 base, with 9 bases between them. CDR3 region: CSAREQGGNYGYTF. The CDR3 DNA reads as TGCAGTGCTAGAGAACAGGGAGGTAACTATGGCTACACCTTC.

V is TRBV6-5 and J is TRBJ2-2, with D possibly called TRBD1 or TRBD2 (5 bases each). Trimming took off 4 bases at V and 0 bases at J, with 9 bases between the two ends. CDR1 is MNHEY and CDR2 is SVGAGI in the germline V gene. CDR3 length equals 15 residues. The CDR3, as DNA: TGTGCCAGCAGTTGGGGGAGCGCGAACACCGGGGAGCTGTTTTTT. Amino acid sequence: CASSWGSANTGELFF.

CDR3 sequence: CSAISREKLFF. In DNA form, the CDR3 reads TGCAGTGCTATCTCAAGGGAAAAACTGTTTTTT. The rearrangement links TRBV20-1 to TRBJ1-4; D ambiguous. In germline, CDR1 is DFQATT, CDR2 SNEGSKA (reference sequence). CDR3 length: 11 amino acids. V dropped 4 bases and J dropped 8 bases, with 8 bases sitting between them.

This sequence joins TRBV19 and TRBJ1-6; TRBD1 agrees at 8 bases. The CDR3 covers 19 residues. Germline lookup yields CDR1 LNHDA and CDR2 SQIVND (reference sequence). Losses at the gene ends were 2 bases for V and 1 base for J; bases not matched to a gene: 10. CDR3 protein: CASSIPAGQGSSYNSPLHF. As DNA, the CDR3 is TGTGCCAGTAGTATACCCGCTGGACAGGGTTCGTCCTATAATTCACCCCTCCACTTT.

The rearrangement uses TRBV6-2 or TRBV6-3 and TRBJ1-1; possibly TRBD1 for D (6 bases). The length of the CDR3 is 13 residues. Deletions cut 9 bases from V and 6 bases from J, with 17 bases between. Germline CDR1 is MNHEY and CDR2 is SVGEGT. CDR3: CASTRTGRAEAFF. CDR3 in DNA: TGTGCCAGTACCAGAACAGGGCGGGCTGAAGCTTTCTTT.

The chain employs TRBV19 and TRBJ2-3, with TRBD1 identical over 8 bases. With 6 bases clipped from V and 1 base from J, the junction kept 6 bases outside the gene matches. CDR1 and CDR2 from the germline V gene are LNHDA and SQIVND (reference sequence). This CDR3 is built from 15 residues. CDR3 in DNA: TGTGCCAGTAGCCCGGACAGGGCTGGCACAGATACGCAGTATTTT. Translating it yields CASSPDRAGTDTQYF.